This T cell receptor (beta chain) was recorded in a study of blood T cell repertoires in COVID-19. About the study: Both acute and convalescent COVID-19 samples were obtained from the United States, Italy and Spain.

Germline values: CDR1 KGHSH, CDR2 LQKENI. Trimming removed 2 bases from V and 7 bases from J; junction bases left unmatched: 10. The CDR3 loop spans 16 amino acids. In the authors' methods: Reference gene primer amplification yielded estimated nucleated cell counts. The table came from immunoSEQ multiplex PCR; TCRdb's copy has only in-frame clones and leaves some out. V, J and clone size are taken as reported in that table, and D and trimming were inferred from the DNA itself. Among under 300,000 clones, approximately 85% were seen once, and the ten largest hold about 10%. The sequence was collected from a woman in her seventies with acute or convalescent COVID-19. The sequencing sample was made of peripheral blood. This chain links TRBV18 with TRBJ2-2; 7 bases align to TRBD1. Here the CDR3 DNA reads TGTGCCAGCTCACCATCACCGGGACAGTTTTTCGGGGAGCTGTTTTTT. Translating gives CASSPSPGQFFGELFF. The full variable domain, rest sourced from reference TRBV18 and TRBJ2-2, is NAGVMQNPRHLVRRRGQEARLRCSPMKGHSHVYWYRQLPEEGLKFMVYLQKENIIDESGMPKERFSAEFPKEGPSILRIQQVVRGDSAAYFCASSPSPGQFFGELFFGEGSRLTVL.